A selection of T cell receptor beta chains follows, all from one sample in a study of blood T cell repertoires in COVID-19. Profiling relied on immunoSEQ multiplex PCR, and the TCRdb table lists in-frame clones only, not all of them. Of about 220,000 clones listed, 82% are singletons. Sequenced: PBMCs or T cells enriched from blood (not recorded which). These receptor sequences come from a woman aged 60 to 75 who had recovered from COVID-19. Both conserved end residues are part of each CDR3. Each record gives: J gene, V gene, clone size, D gene, CDR3 protein, CDR3 DNA. D genes are given only for firm matches. Size values are once, few and many counts, or a class for expanded clones, and some rows have none.

TRBJ1-1 TRBV27 - TRBD1 CASSFAGTGPWNTEAFF TGTGCCAGCAGTTTCGCCGGGACAGGCCCTTGGAACACTGAAGCTTTCTTT
TRBJ2-7 TRBV5-1 - TRBD2 CASSPSSGRARDEQYF TGCGCCAGCAGCCCTTCTAGCGGGAGGGCTCGGGACGAGCAGTACTTC
TRBJ2-5 TRBV5-1 - TRBD2 CASISGTSGSPSWETQYF TGCGCCAGCATCTCGGGGACTAGCGGGAGCCCGAGTTGGGAGACCCAGTACTTC
TRBJ1-5 TRBV4-3 - TRBD1 CASSQDLQGNQPQHF TGCGCCAGCAGCCAAGATCTACAGGGGAATCAGCCCCAGCATTTT
TRBJ1-2 TRBV19 - - CASSVQGRPRVGYTF TGTGCCAGTAGTGTCCAAGGGAGGCCAAGGGTGGGCTACACCTTC
TRBJ2-7 TRBV30 - - CAWSVRKSSEQYF TGTGCCTGGAGTGTACGAAAGTCGAGTGAGCAGTACTTC
TRBJ2-2 TRBV5-1 once TRBD2 CASSLGLAGFGGELFF TGCGCCAGCAGCTTGGGACTAGCGGGGTTCGGCGGGGAGCTGTTTTTT
TRBJ2-5 TRBV7-2 - TRBD2 CASSWPGGRETQYF TGTGCCAGCAGCTGGCCCGGGGGGAGGGAGACCCAGTACTTC
TRBJ2-5 TRBV3-1/TRBV3-2 few TRBD2 CASSQNVGGLGTETQYF TGTGCCAGCAGCCAGAATGTGGGGGGACTAGGCACAGAGACCCAGTACTTC
TRBJ1-2 TRBV18 - - CASSPPSGWVDGYTF TGTGCCAGCTCACCACCGTCGGGATGGGTGGATGGCTACACCTTC
TRBJ1-1 TRBV7-9 - - CASSLEEGTEAFF TGTGCCAGCAGCTTGGAGGAGGGGACTGAAGCTTTCTTT
TRBJ2-3 TRBV25-1 - - CVTRGEADTQYF TGTGTAACGCGGGGAGAGGCAGATACGCAGTATTTT
TRBJ2-7 TRBV11-2 - - CASSLDPYTFQYEQYF TGTGCCAGCAGCTTAGATCCTTACACCTTCCAGTACGAGCAGTACTTC
TRBJ2-1 TRBV27 few TRBD2 CASSSRPGGYNEQFF TGTGCCAGCAGTTCCCGTCCGGGGGGATACAATGAGCAGTTCTTC
TRBJ1-4 TRBV5-5 - TRBD1 CASSQTGGTNEKLFF TGTGCCAGCAGCCAGACAGGGGGGACTAATGAAAAACTGTTTTTT
TRBJ1-5 TRBV4-3 - - CASSPTGRSNQPQHF TGCGCCAGCAGCCCCACGGGGAGGAGCAATCAGCCCCAGCATTTT
TRBJ2-3 TRBV24-1 - - CATSDPGGADTQYF TGTGCCACCAGTGACCCGGGGGGCGCAGATACGCAGTATTTT
TRBJ1-4 TRBV6-1 - TRBD1 CASSEAQGQGDEKLFF TGTGCCAGCAGTGAAGCGCAGGGACAGGGAGATGAAAAACTGTTTTTT
TRBJ2-7 TRBV14 - TRBD1 CASSQWGQGDYEQYF TGTGCCAGCAGCCAATGGGGACAGGGGGACTACGAGCAGTACTTC
TRBJ2-1 TRBV7-9 many TRBD2 CASHLWTSGYNEQFF TGTGCCAGTCATCTTTGGACTAGCGGGTACAATGAGCAGTTCTTC
TRBJ1-3 TRBV15 - - CATSRDREGNTIYF TGTGCCACCAGCAGAGACAGGGAAGGAAACACCATATATTTT
TRBJ1-2 TRBV19 - - CASNSAGRHGYTF TGTGCCAGTAACTCCGCAGGGCGCCATGGCTACACCTTC
TRBJ1-3 TRBV5-4 few - CASSSREGGSGNTIYF TGTGCCAGCAGCTCCCGGGAAGGGGGCTCTGGAAACACCATATATTTT
TRBJ1-5 TRBV6-5 - TRBD1 CASRGQGGSNQPQHF TGTGCCAGCAGAGGACAGGGGGGGAGCAATCAGCCCCAGCATTTT
TRBJ2-6 TRBV3-1/TRBV3-2 - - CASSQDPGSGGANVLTF TGTGCCAGCAGCCAAGATCCGGGGAGCGGCGGGGCCAACGTCCTGACTTTC
TRBJ2-1 TRBV29-1 - - CSVPDNEQFF TGCAGCGTTCCTGACAATGAGCAGTTCTTC
TRBJ2-1 TRBV7-8 few TRBD1 CASTKSGTGSDEQFF TGTGCCAGCACCAAGTCCGGGACAGGGTCGGATGAGCAGTTCTTC
TRBJ2-2 TRBV14 - - CASSRTRDGELFF TGTGCCAGCAGCCGAACCAGGGACGGGGAGCTGTTTTTT
TRBJ2-7 TRBV27 - TRBD1 CASSLGTGGSYEQYF TGTGCCAGCAGTTTAGGAACAGGGGGTAGCTACGAGCAGTACTTC
TRBJ2-1 TRBV9 - TRBD1 CASSGGTGLREQFF TGTGCCAGCAGCGGGGGGACAGGTCTGCGTGAGCAGTTCTTC
TRBJ1-2 TRBV28 - - CASSLRRDGYTF TGTGCCAGCAGTTTGAGGCGGGATGGCTACACCTTC
TRBJ1-2 TRBV28 - - CATTAWGRAYGYTF TGTGCCACCACAGCCTGGGGGCGCGCCTATGGCTACACCTTC
TRBJ1-6 TRBV7-6 - TRBD1 CASSYGTAYNSPLHF TGTGCCAGCAGCTACGGGACAGCCTATAATTCACCCCTCCACTTT
TRBJ2-7 TRBV15 - TRBD2 CATSSGSGGRAHEQYF TGTGCCACCAGCAGCGGGTCGGGGGGTAGGGCGCACGAGCAGTACTTC
TRBJ2-3 TRBV9 - TRBD1 CASSPRPGGVSTDTQYF TGTGCCAGCAGCCCGAGACCAGGGGGCGTGAGCACAGATACGCAGTATTTT
TRBJ2-1 TRBV5-6 few TRBD1 CASSWTGGSGQFF TGTGCCAGCAGCTGGACAGGGGGCTCAGGGCAGTTCTTC
TRBJ2-1 TRBV3-1/TRBV3-2 once - CASSQDTGRANEQFF TGTGCCAGCAGCCAAGATACGGGGAGAGCGAATGAGCAGTTCTTC
TRBJ2-1 TRBV18 - - CASSEQREEQFF TGTGCCAGCTCAGAACAAAGGGAGGAGCAGTTCTTC
TRBJ1-1 TRBV7-7 - - CASSTGTNTEAFF TGTGCCAGCAGCACAGGGACGAACACTGAAGCTTTCTTT
TRBJ2-2 TRBV29-1 - TRBD1 CSVPRGRGELFF TGCAGCGTCCCCAGGGGGCGCGGGGAGCTGTTTTTT
TRBJ1-1 TRBV5-6 - - CASSLGLGVNTEAFF TGTGCCAGCAGCCTGGGTCTAGGGGTGAACACTGAAGCTTTCTTT
TRBJ2-3 TRBV2 - - CASSEKGTDTDTQYF TGTGCCAGCAGTGAGAAAGGAACAGACACAGATACGCAGTATTTT
TRBJ2-2 TRBV7-9 - TRBD2 CASSLSGTTTGELFF TGTGCCAGCAGCCTTAGCGGGACAACAACCGGGGAGCTGTTTTTT